This record covers a single T cell receptor (beta chain). The antigen is not known. Molecular-barcoded quantitative 5'-RACE produced these TCR beta libraries. A single record per CDR3 protein comes from TCRdb applying MiXCR to the 5' RACE reads. The sample holds 220,000 or so distinct CDR3 sequences, about 17% seen once. This specimen comes from a study of CD8 T cells in ankylosing spondylitis. Study findings and constraints: Seemingly distinctive of ankylosing spondylitis blood was a TCR beta motif formed by eight highly homologous variants.

What was sequenced was blood, either unsorted or a sorted T cell fraction (not recorded which). The sequence derives from a male donor with ankylosing spondylitis.

The CDR3 DNA sequence: TGTGCCAGCAGTCACGAGACCAGGTACAATGAGCAGTTCTTC. Residues: CASSHETRYNEQFF. V and J are TRBV12-3 or TRBV12-4 and TRBJ2-1; D gene uncertain. Trimming removed 5 bases from V and 4 bases from J, with 12 bases in between. This CDR3 has 14 amino acids.